The rows below give T cell receptor beta chains drawn from one sample of a study of T-cell reconstitution after alpha-beta-depleted transplantation in children. TCRdb independently ran MiXCR on the PCR reads; one entry per CDR3 protein. This table holds 750,000 to 950,000 distinct CDR3 sequences, about 16% found once. The starting material was PBMCs, mostly from graft donor cells, obtained 360 days after TCRalphabeta/CD19-depleted stem cell transplant. Every receptor here comes from a male patient under 18 who had a stem cell transplant for acute lymphoblastic leukemia, so the T cells may come from the graft donor. Each CDR3 is given with its conserved first and last residue. A D gene is named only where the DNA matches it firmly. Where a row states a size, it is once, few, many or the class of an expanded clone; other rows omit it.

TGTGCCAGCAGTTACTCGCGCAGACTCGCTAAGGAGCAGTTCTTC CASSYSRRLAKEQFF few TRBV6-5 NA TRBJ2-1
TGTGCCAGCAGCTCGGCCGGACGGGGGAATCAGCCCCAGCATTTT CASSSAGRGNQPQHF few TRBV5-6 NA TRBJ1-5
TGCAGCGTTGAACGCGGTCATCTAAGGGAGACCCAGTACTTC CSVERGHLRETQYF NA TRBV29-1 NA TRBJ2-5
TGTGCCAGCAGTTCAATGACTCTAGCCAAAAACATTCAGTACTTC CASSSMTLAKNIQYF NA TRBV12-3/TRBV12-4 NA TRBJ2-4
TGTGCCAGCAGTGATTTGGACAGGCCGAAGAACTATGGCTACACCTTC CASSDLDRPKNYGYTF few TRBV25-1 TRBD1 TRBJ1-2
TGTGCCAGCAGTAGGACCCCCTACAATGAGCAGTTCTTC CASSRTPYNEQFF NA TRBV12-3/TRBV12-4 NA TRBJ2-1
TGCAGTGCCCCATGGGGGGGGACTAGCAAAAACATTCAGTACTTC CSAPWGGTSKNIQYF few TRBV20-1 TRBD2 TRBJ2-4
TGTGCCAGCCGGGACCAAAGCTCCTACAATGAGCAGTTCTTC CASRDQSSYNEQFF NA TRBV19 NA TRBJ2-1
TGTGCCAGCAGCCATCCTGGACAGTCCTACGAGCAGTACTTC CASSHPGQSYEQYF NA TRBV7-9 NA TRBJ2-7
TGTGCCAGCAGTCCGATCCGTCTAGCGGGAGTAAGCTACGAGCAGTACTTC CASSPIRLAGVSYEQYF NA TRBV27 TRBD2 TRBJ2-7
TGCGCCAGCCTAGCGGGAGACTGGGCAGGTGAGCAGTTCTTC CASLAGDWAGEQFF few TRBV5-1 TRBD2 TRBJ2-1
TGCGCCAGCAGCCAAGGGGCTAGTGCCTACAATGAGCAGTTCTTC CASSQGASAYNEQFF NA TRBV4-1 NA TRBJ2-1
TGCGCCAGCCTCCCCATGGCGGGATCCCGCACAGATACGCAGTATTTT CASLPMAGSRTDTQYF NA TRBV5-1 NA TRBJ2-3
TGTGCCAGCAGCAGCTGGACAGGGGGCCTTCCCAACTATGGCTACACCTTC CASSSWTGGLPNYGYTF few TRBV7-9 TRBD1 TRBJ1-2
TGTGCCAGCAGCTCTCGACTAGCGGAGAACACCGGGGAGCTGTTTTTT CASSSRLAENTGELFF NA TRBV7-7 TRBD2 TRBJ2-2
TGCAGCGTTGAAGTCCGTCCGGGACAGGGACCGAACTATGGCTACACCTTC CSVEVRPGQGPNYGYTF few TRBV29-1 TRBD1 TRBJ1-2
TGTGCCACCAGCAGAGATAGTTGGGACAGGGGGATTCACTCCTACGAGCAGTACTTC CATSRDSWDRGIHSYEQYF NA TRBV15 TRBD1 TRBJ2-7
TGTGCCAGCAGCATGATTAGGGGGGTCCTTAGCAATCAGCCCCAGCATTTT CASSMIRGVLSNQPQHF few TRBV7-8 NA TRBJ1-5
TGTGCCAGTAGTATTGTTCAGGCGTTCTATAGCAATCAGCCCCAGCATTTT CASSIVQAFYSNQPQHF few TRBV19 NA TRBJ1-5
TGCGCCAACAGCCCGCGACTAGTCCTACTCCAAGAGACCCAGTACTTC CANSPRLVLLQETQYF NA TRBV5-1 NA TRBJ2-5
TGTGCCAGCAGCCCTCCCGGACCCCTAAAAGATACGCAGTATTTT CASSPPGPLKDTQYF NA TRBV28 NA TRBJ2-3
TGTGCCAGCAGTGAAGTGCGGGGGAGGATCAATGAAAAACTGTTTTTT CASSEVRGRINEKLFF NA TRBV2 NA TRBJ1-4
TGCGCCAGCAGCTTGGGTACGGTCCCTCTTAGCAACGAGCAGTACTTC CASSLGTVPLSNEQYF NA TRBV5-1 NA TRBJ2-7
TGTGCCAGCAGCCAAGGGACAGTCCGATATAGCAATCAGCCCCAGCATTTT CASSQGTVRYSNQPQHF NA TRBV6-1 TRBD1 TRBJ1-5
TGTGCCACAACGGACAGGGGGCGCGAAGATGAGCAGTTCTTC CATTDRGREDEQFF few TRBV7-9 TRBD1 TRBJ2-1
TGCAGTGCTAGAGATGGGGCGTGGGAGACCCAGTACTTC CSARDGAWETQYF NA TRBV20-1 NA TRBJ2-5
TGTGCCATCAGTGAAGGGGCAAGGGGGCCGGGGGTAGCGGACGAGCAGTACTTC CAISEGARGPGVADEQYF NA TRBV10-3 NA TRBJ2-7
TGCGCCAGCAGCCCCCGACTGAGACTAGCCAAAAACATTCAGTACTTC CASSPRLRLAKNIQYF NA TRBV5-1 NA TRBJ2-4
TGTGCCAGCAGCGTAGGGTGGTTACCCCTCTACAATGAGCAGTTCTTC CASSVGWLPLYNEQFF few TRBV9 NA TRBJ2-1
TGCAGCGTGGAGGCCAGGGGGAATAACTATGGCTACACCTTC CSVEARGNNYGYTF NA TRBV29-1 TRBD1 TRBJ1-2
TGTGCCAGCAGTTTTAGCTCCCCCTACAATGAGCAGTTCTTC CASSFSSPYNEQFF NA TRBV12-3/TRBV12-4 NA TRBJ2-1
TGTGCCAGCAGCTTTTTTGGGGGTTCGAACACTGAAGCTTTCTTT CASSFFGGSNTEAFF few TRBV7-9 NA TRBJ1-1
TGTGCCAGCAGTTACATAACGGCAAACACCGGGGAGCTGTTTTTT CASSYITANTGELFF NA TRBV6-5 NA TRBJ2-2
TGCGCCAGCAGCTTGGCCTTCAGAATCTACGAGCAGTACTTC CASSLAFRIYEQYF NA TRBV5-1 NA TRBJ2-7
TGTGCCAGCAGCCTGGGTGTATGGACTAGCGACACCGGGGAGCTGTTTTTT CASSLGVWTSDTGELFF few TRBV3-1 TRBD2 TRBJ2-2
TGTGCCAGCAGCCTGGAAAGGGGGAGGAAGAGTAATGAGCAGTTCTTC CASSLERGRKSNEQFF NA TRBV3-1 NA TRBJ2-1
TGCGCCAGCAGCTTCGATTTTGGGATTTACAATGAGCAGTTCTTC CASSFDFGIYNEQFF NA TRBV5-1 NA TRBJ2-1
TGCAGCGTTGGGGAGTACAATGAGCAGTTCTTC CSVGEYNEQFF NA TRBV29-1 NA TRBJ2-1
TGCGCCAGCAGACTCAGGGGTTTTTACTACGAGCAGTACTTC CASRLRGFYYEQYF NA TRBV10-1 NA TRBJ2-7
TGCGCCAGCAGCTTTCGGGCACCGGGAGTTGACGAGCAGTACTTC CASSFRAPGVDEQYF NA TRBV5-1 NA TRBJ2-7
TGCGCCAGCAGCTTGGCCGACAGGGGGATGGAAGAGACCCAGTACTTC CASSLADRGMEETQYF few TRBV5-1 TRBD1 TRBJ2-5
TGTGCCACCGGAGCGGGAGGGTATGAGACCCAGTACTTC CATGAGGYETQYF NA TRBV24-1 TRBD2 TRBJ2-5
TGTGCCAGCAGTTACTTTAGCGGCACTTACAATGAGCAGTTCTTC CASSYFSGTYNEQFF few TRBV6-2/TRBV6-3 NA TRBJ2-1
TGTGCCAGCAGCTTCGAGGGTGGCCAAGAGACCCAGTACTTC CASSFEGGQETQYF few TRBV11-2 NA TRBJ2-5
TGTGCCAGCAGGATGACGGGGGGGGGAAACACCGGGGAGCTGTTTTTT CASRMTGGGNTGELFF NA TRBV7-2 TRBD2 TRBJ2-2
TGCAGTGCTAGATCCCGCTCGCCGGATAATTCACCCCTCCACTTT CSARSRSPDNSPLHF NA TRBV20-1 NA TRBJ1-6